This TCR beta chain was identified in a study of STAT5B mutations in CD4+ large granular lymphocyte leukemia. In the original workflow: A productive frequency of 2.59 x 10-5 was the lowest detectable. Sequencing used immunoSEQ multiplex PCR; TCRdb keeps in-frame clones, though not all of them. The V and J calls and clone size were taken over from that table, and D and trimming were inferred from the DNA. Found here are roughly 36,000 clones, 69% of them singletons; the top ten hold approximately 2.7%. Findings and caveats of the study: Patient CD4-sorted repertoires looked more clonal than healthy CD4+ repertoires, even without putative leukemic clones.

Deletions cut 8 bases from V and 1 base from J, with 11 bases between. Germline assignment: CDR1 SNHLY and CDR2 FYNNEI. The CDR3 has 14 amino acids. This clone was picked up a small number of times. The target antigen is unknown. Sequenced input: CD4+ T cells from blood buffy coats. The chain uses TRBV2 and TRBJ1-4; unclear D gene. This TCR was recovered from a human donor in good health. CDR3 in DNA: TGTGCCAGCGCCGACGGAAGAACTAATGAAAAACTGTTTTTT. This codes for CASADGRTNEKLFF. Full variable domain (outside the CDR3, taken from reference TRBV2 and TRBJ1-4): EPEVTQTPSHQVTQMGQEVILRCVPISNHLYFYWYRQILGQKVEFLVSFYNNEISEKSEIFDDQFSVERPDGSNFTLKIRSTKLEDSAMYFCASADGRTNEKLFFGSGTQLSVL.